This entry describes one T cell receptor (beta chain). These data come from a study of T-cell memory formation after mild COVID-19. Per germline, CDR1 MNHEY and CDR2 SVGEGT. Trimming cost V 5 bases and J 0 bases, with 11 bases left between them. The CDR3 loop spans 15 amino acids. From the 5' RACE reads, TCRdb called clonotypes with MiXCR, one entry per CDR3 protein. The sample lists 350,000 or so distinct CDR3 sequences, 20% to 25% occurring once. Sequenced sample: PBMCs or a T cell subset sorted from them (not recorded which). This clonotype originated in a man aged 18 to 30 who had mild COVID-19 (a few samples of this study predate the infection). Cell type and time point are not known. The V call is TRBV6-2 or TRBV6-3, the J call TRBJ2-4, with D possibly being TRBD2 (5 bases). CDR3 loop: CASSTRTVAKNIQYF. The CDR3 nucleotides read TGTGCCAGCAGTACTAGGACGGTAGCCAAAAACATTCAGTACTTC.